Below, 24 T cell receptor beta chains from the same sample are listed, as sequenced in a study of T cells in localized non-small cell lung cancer. The repertoire was sequenced with immunoSEQ multiplex PCR; TCRdb's copy has only in-frame clones and lacks some. The sample gives 15,000 to 20,000 clones, around 84% of which show up once; about 24% is in the top ten. Source: peripheral blood, taken before any cancer treatment. The receptors were gathered from a male donor aged 60 or over with stage I lung adenocarcinoma.

The chain uses TRBV19 and TRBJ2-6; no firm D call. CDR3 length equals 15 residues. In germline, CDR1 is LNHDA, CDR2 SQIVND (reference sequence). Trimming left V 3 bases short and J 0 bases short, with 6 bases between. CDR3 protein: CASSMEHSGANVLTF. CDR3 bases: TGTGCCAGTAGTATGGAGCACTCTGGGGCCAACGTCCTGACTTTC.

The V call is TRBV29-1, the J call TRBJ1-5; perhaps TRBD1 as D (5 bases). From germline, CDR1 is SQVTM and CDR2 ANQGSEA. V lost 6 bases to trimming and J lost 1 base, with 10 bases between them. The CDR3 sequence is 13 residues long. This CDR3 is CSVREESNQPQHF. DNA of the CDR3: TGCAGCGTCAGGGAAGAGAGCAATCAGCCCCAGCATTTT.

The rearrangement joins TRBV28 to TRBJ2-7, with D tentatively TRBD2 (6 bases). This CDR3 is 14 amino acids long. Trimming took 5 bases from V and 3 from J, leaving 14 bases between them. CDR1 and CDR2 from the germline V gene are MDHEN and SYDVKM. The CDR3 sequence: CASSPQVGGYEQYF. The CDR3 coding sequence is TGTGCCAGCAGTCCCCAGGTGGGGGGCTACGAGCAGTACTTC.

This clone was seen just once. The rearrangement joins TRBV19 to TRBJ2-7, with 8 bases fitting TRBD1. CDR1 LNHDA and CDR2 SQIVND come from the germline V gene (reference sequence). V dropped 6 bases and J dropped 7; count of bases not matched to a gene: 17. This CDR3 has 16 residues. CDR3 residues: CASSSIGGTGASEQYF. The CDR3 nucleotides read TGTGCCAGTAGCTCCATAGGGGGGACAGGAGCGTCGGAGCAGTACTTC.

This rearrangement joins TRBV30 to TRBJ2-4; 8 bases map to TRBD2. There are 15 residues in the CDR3. V was clipped by 4 bases and J by 0 bases; unmatched bases: 5. Germline CDR1 and CDR2: GTSNPN and SVGIG (reference sequence). The CDR3 loop is CAWTRRGVAKNIQYF. The CDR3 coding sequence is TGTGCCTGGACTCGGCGGGGGGTAGCCAAAAACATTCAGTACTTC.

This rearrangement joins TRBV28 to TRBJ2-5; 8 bases line up with TRBD1. V lost 4 bases to trimming and J lost 4 bases; unmatched junction nucleotides: 8. The CDR3 contains 15 residues. Per the germline V gene, CDR1 is MDHEN and CDR2 is SYDVKM. The CDR3 protein is CASSSAGGTGETQYF. Here the CDR3 DNA reads TGTGCCAGCAGTTCCGCAGGGGGCACGGGAGAGACCCAGTACTTC.

The chain uses TRBV13 and TRBJ2-7, with 13 bases that match TRBD2. Germline lookup yields CDR1 PRHDT and CDR2 FYEKMQ (reference sequence). V was pared by 5 bases and J by 6 bases, with 7 bases of the junction left unmatched. The CDR3 is made up of 15 amino acids. The CDR3 coding sequence is TGTGCCAGCAGCCTTACTAGCGGGGGGGTCGCCGAGCAGTACTTC. This translates into CASSLTSGGVAEQYF. The complete variable domain, with remaining parts taken from reference TRBV13 and TRBJ2-7, reads AAGVIQSPRHLIKEKRETATLKCYPIPRHDTVYWYQQGPGQDPQFLISFYEKMQSDKGSIPDRFSAQQFSDYHSELNMSSLELGDSALYFCASSLTSGGVAEQYFGPGTRLTVT.

CDR3 DNA sequence: TGTGCCAGCAGCTTCCCGGCAGGGCGCAGAACTGAAGCTTTCTTT. Encoded protein: CASSFPAGRRTEAFF. V usage is TRBV5-8 and J usage is TRBJ1-1; perhaps TRBD1 as D (5 bases). V lost 2 bases, J lost 5 bases, and 16 bases lay in between. CDR1 is SGHTS and CDR2 is YDEGEE in the germline V gene. This CDR3 spans 15 amino acids.

This chain uses TRBV19 with TRBJ2-7, with TRBD2 matching over 11 bases. The J segment lost 2 bases and the V segment lost 5 bases, leaving 2 bases of the junction unmatched. The CDR3 extends over 14 amino acids. Germline loops: CDR1 LNHDA, CDR2 SQIVND (reference sequence). In DNA form, the CDR3 reads TGTGCCAGTAGTTCACTAGCGGGGGCCTACGAGCAGTACTTC. It codes for CASSSLAGAYEQYF.

The chain couples TRBV19 to TRBJ1-5, with 7 bases lining up with TRBD1. The CDR3 runs 18 residues. The germline gives CDR1 LNHDA, CDR2 SQIVND (reference sequence). Unmatched junction bases numbered 8, after V lost 0 bases and J lost 0 bases. The CDR3 nucleotides read TGTGCCAGTAGTATAGATGGTGGGACAGCGTATAGCAATCAGCCCCAGCATTTT. Protein product: CASSIDGGTAYSNQPQHF.

A note on this clone: Other DNA variants within this sample encode the same CDR3. V is TRBV5-6 and J is TRBJ2-7; D is possibly TRBD1 (6 bases). CDR1 and CDR2 from the germline V gene are SGHDT and YYEEEE. Trimming pared 5 bases from V and 3 bases from J, leaving 18 bases between. This CDR3 region has 15 residues. The CDR3 loop is CASRDGQLHSYEQYF. CDR3 nucleotides: TGTGCCAGCAGGGACGGACAGTTACACAGCTACGAGCAGTACTTC.

The chain recombines TRBV29-1 with TRBJ1-1; D might be TRBD1 (5 bases). Deletions cut 4 bases from V and 1 base from J, with 10 bases between. The CDR3 runs to 13 residues. The germline gives CDR1 SQVTM, CDR2 ANQGSEA. The CDR3 is CSVVLQGNTEAFF. CDR3 DNA sequence: TGCAGCGTTGTGTTGCAGGGGAACACTGAAGCTTTCTTT.

The V call is TRBV6-5, the J call TRBJ1-1, with 8 bases lining up with TRBD1. The V gene end was trimmed by 1 base and the J gene end by 1 base; junction bases not matched to a gene: 2. The CDR3 is 15 amino acids. Germline V lookup: CDR1 MNHEY, CDR2 SVGAGI. This chain's CDR3 is CASSYWGTGNTEAFF. In DNA form, the CDR3 reads TGTGCCAGCAGTTACTGGGGGACAGGGAACACTGAAGCTTTCTTT.

This clone was seen a single time. The chain is built from TRBV28 and TRBJ2-1, with no clear D. This CDR3 has 15 residues. The V end lost 2 bases, the J end lost 7 bases, and 15 bases lay between the germline ends. Germline CDR1 and CDR2: MDHEN and SYDVKM. CDR3 sequence reads: CASSLTRKFRNEQFF. The CDR3 nucleotides are TGTGCCAGCAGTTTAACAAGGAAGTTTAGGAATGAGCAGTTCTTC.

This chain uses TRBV6-5 with TRBJ2-7; D possibly corresponds to TRBD1 (5 bases). Deletions cut 2 bases from V and 4 bases from J, with 9 bases between. CDR1 and CDR2 (germline): MNHEY, SVGAGI. This CDR3 spans 13 amino acids. CDR3 region: CASSYDRQYEQYF. The CDR3, as DNA: TGTGCCAGCAGTTACGACAGACAATACGAGCAGTACTTC.

V and J are TRBV21-1 and TRBJ2-5. TRBV21-1 counts as a pseudogene. The CDR3 runs to 15 residues. The CDR3 nucleotides read TGTGCCAGCAGCAAAGCGCCCAAGGGGGGAGAGACCCAGTACTTC. Its translation: CASSKAPKGGETQYF.

This chain joins TRBV28 and TRBJ1-6, with D unresolved. The germline V gene has CDR1 MDHEN and CDR2 SYDVKM. The CDR3 sequence is 14 residues long. V lost 6 bases, J lost 5 bases, and 11 bases lay in between. The CDR3 DNA is TGTGCCAGCAGGAGGACCTGGGATAATTCACCCCTCCACTTT. It codes for CASRRTWDNSPLHF.

This clone came up once. The rearrangement links TRBV11-2 to TRBJ1-1; 7 nucleotides align to TRBD1. The trim removed 6 bases at V and 3 bases at J, leaving 13 bases unmatched. CDR1 SGHAT and CDR2 FQNNGV come from the germline V gene. CDR3 length equals 16 residues. CDR3 sequence: CASSSSLRTGYTEAFF. Here the CDR3 DNA reads TGTGCCAGCAGTTCCTCCCTACGGACAGGCTACACTGAAGCTTTCTTT.

This clone was seen only once. This chain joins TRBV19 and TRBJ1-4, with D maybe TRBD1 (6 bases). CDR3 length: 14 residues. Germline CDR1 is LNHDA and CDR2 is SQIVND (reference sequence). With 3 bases removed from V and 9 bases from J, the gap between germline ends came to 14 bases. CDR3 nucleotide sequence: TGTGCCAGTAGTATTGCCAGGGGTGGGAAAAAACTGTTTTTT. It yields the protein CASSIARGGKKLFF.

The chain has TRBV14 and TRBJ2-3; tentative D call: TRBD2 (5 bases). V lost 1 base to trimming and J lost 1 base, with 12 bases between them. CDR3 length: 16 residues. Germline CDR1 SGHDN, CDR2 FVKESK. The CDR3 reads CASSQVEEDRTDTQYF. The CDR3 DNA reads as TGTGCCAGCAGCCAAGTCGAGGAGGACCGCACAGATACGCAGTATTTT.

The chain is built from TRBV28 and TRBJ1-2; D remains ambiguous. The germline V and J ends were trimmed by 4 bases and 1 base, with 4 bases remaining between them. Germline values: CDR1 MDHEN, CDR2 SYDVKM. The CDR3 runs to 12 residues. This CDR3 reads CASSSRNYGYTF. The CDR3, as DNA: TGTGCCAGCAGTTCACGTAACTATGGCTACACCTTC.

This chain uses TRBV19 with TRBJ2-1, with TRBD2 matching over 8 bases. This CDR3 spans 13 amino acids. The V gene end was trimmed by 5 bases and the J gene end by 7 bases; junction bases not matched to a gene: 4. Germline-derived CDR1 and CDR2 are LNHDA and SQIVND (reference sequence). CDR3 coding DNA: TGTGCCAGTAGTCCGGGACTAGTAAATGAGCAGTTCTTC. Protein product: CASSPGLVNEQFF. Full variable domain (outside the CDR3, taken from reference TRBV19 and TRBJ2-1): DGGITQSPKYLFRKEGQNVTLSCEQNLNHDAMYWYRQDPGQGLRLIYYSQIVNDFQKGDIAEGYSVSREKKESFPLTVTSAQKNPTAFYLCASSPGLVNEQFFGPGTRLTVL.

The chain combines TRBV5-1 with TRBJ2-2; no reliable D call. This CDR3 comprises 15 residues. V was cut by 1 base and J by 2 bases, with 9 bases left in between. Per germline, CDR1 SGHRS and CDR2 YFSETQ. The CDR3 coding sequence is TGCGCCAGCAGCTTGAATGACGGTAACACCGGGGAGCTGTTTTTT. Its protein is CASSLNDGNTGELFF.

This chain joins TRBV19 and TRBJ1-5; 11 nucleotides align to TRBD1. V was pared by 5 bases and J by 4 bases, with 1 base of the junction left unmatched. The V gene's germline CDR1 is LNHDA and CDR2 SQIVND (reference sequence). The CDR3 length is 14 residues. The CDR3 coding sequence is TGTGCCAGTAGTGGGACAGGGGGAAATCAGCCCCAGCATTTT. It is translated as CASSGTGGNQPQHF.